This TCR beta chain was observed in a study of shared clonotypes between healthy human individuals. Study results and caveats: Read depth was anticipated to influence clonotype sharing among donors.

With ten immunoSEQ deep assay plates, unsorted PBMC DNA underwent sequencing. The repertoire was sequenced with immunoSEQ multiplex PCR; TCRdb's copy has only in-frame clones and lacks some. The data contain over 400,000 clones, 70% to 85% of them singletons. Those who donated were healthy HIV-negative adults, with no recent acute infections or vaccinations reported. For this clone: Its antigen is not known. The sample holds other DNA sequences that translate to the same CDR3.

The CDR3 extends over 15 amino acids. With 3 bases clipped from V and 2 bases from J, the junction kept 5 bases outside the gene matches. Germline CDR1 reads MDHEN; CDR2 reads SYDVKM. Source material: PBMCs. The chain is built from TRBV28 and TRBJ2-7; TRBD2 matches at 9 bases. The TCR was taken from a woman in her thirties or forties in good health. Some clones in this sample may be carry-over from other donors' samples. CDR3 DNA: TGTGCCAGCAGTTTGGGGCTAGCGGGAACCTACGAGCAGTACTTC. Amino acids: CASSLGLAGTYEQYF.